Described below is a single T cell receptor beta chain sequence and its context. The entry originates in a study of shared clonotypes between healthy human individuals. Data came from immunoSEQ multiplex PCR; TCRdb stores just in-frame clones and leaves some out. The sample has about 380,000 clones, 90% to 97% seen once. The sequenced sample was memory CD8+ T cells sorted from blood. Subset reported: CD45RO+ cells pooled with CCR7-negative TemRA cells. The receptor's source is a man aged 25 to 40 in good health.

CDR3 nucleotide sequence: TGTGCCAGCAGCTTAGTCCTCGCCACAGATACGCAGTATTTT. This codes for CASSLVLATDTQYF. The chain is built from TRBV7-2 and TRBJ2-3; no firm D call. V was cut by 1 base and J by 2 bases, with 7 bases left in between. Germline CDR1 and CDR2: SGHTA and FQGNSA. The CDR3 has 14 residues.